This T cell receptor (beta chain) was sequenced in a study of T-cell reconstitution after alpha-beta-depleted transplantation in children. Unique molecular identifiers featured in how the TCRbeta library was prepared. One entry per CDR3 protein results from TCRdb running MiXCR on the PCR reads. Of roughly 500,000 distinct CDR3 sequences listed, around 20% are singletons. V dropped 7 bases and J dropped 2; count of bases not matched to a gene: 6. The CDR3 extends over 14 amino acids. The genes are TRBV12-3 or TRBV12-4 and TRBJ2-3; TRBD2 aligns across 7 bases. This specimen was PBMCs from the stem cell graft donor, taken from the stem cell graft. This TCR was sampled from a human donor who donated a stem cell graft to a child with acute lymphoblastic leukemia. CDR3 bases: TGTGCCAGCACTATACGGGGGGACACAGATACGCAGTATTTT. It codes for CASTIRGDTDTQYF.